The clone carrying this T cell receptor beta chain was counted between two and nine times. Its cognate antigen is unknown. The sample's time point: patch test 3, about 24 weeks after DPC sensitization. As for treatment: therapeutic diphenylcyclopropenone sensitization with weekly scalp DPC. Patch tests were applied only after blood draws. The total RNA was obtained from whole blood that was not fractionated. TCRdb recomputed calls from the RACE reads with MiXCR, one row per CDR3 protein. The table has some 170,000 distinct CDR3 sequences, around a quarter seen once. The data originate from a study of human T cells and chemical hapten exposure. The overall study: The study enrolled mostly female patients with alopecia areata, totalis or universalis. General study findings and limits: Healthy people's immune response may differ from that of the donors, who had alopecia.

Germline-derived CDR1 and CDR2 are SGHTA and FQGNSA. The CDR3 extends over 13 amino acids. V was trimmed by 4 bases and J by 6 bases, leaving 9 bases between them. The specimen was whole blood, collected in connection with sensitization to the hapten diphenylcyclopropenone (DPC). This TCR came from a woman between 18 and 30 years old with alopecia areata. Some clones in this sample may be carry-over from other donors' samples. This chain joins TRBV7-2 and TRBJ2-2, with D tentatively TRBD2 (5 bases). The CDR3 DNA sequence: TGTGCCAGCAGCTCTCGGCGGGCCGGGGAGCTGTTTTTT. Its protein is CASSSRRAGELFF.